These 30 T cell receptor beta chains were all obtained from the same sample, sequenced in a study of cytomegalovirus exposure and HLA in healthy donors. Repertoires were generated with immunoSEQ multiplex PCR, while TCRdb's copy carries only in-frame clones and drops some. This sample has about 170,000 clones, with roughly 86% found just once. What was sequenced was PBMCs. These receptors all stem from a man aged 18 to 30 in good health and CMV-seropositive.

V gene TRBV7-6 combines with J gene TRBJ2-2; D is uncertain. With 5 bases removed from V and 11 bases from J, the gap between germline ends came to 12 bases. This CDR3 spans 12 amino acids. Germline V CDR1 and CDR2: SGHVS, FNYEAQ. The CDR3 DNA follows: TGTGCCAGCAGCCCCCGGTTGGGCGAGCTGTTTTTT. It codes for CASSPRLGELFF. Full variable domain (remainder filled in from reference TRBV7-6 and TRBJ2-2): GAGVSQSPRYKVTKRGQDVALRCDPISGHVSLYWYRQALGQGPEFLTYFNYEAQQDKSGLPNDRFSAERPEGSISTLTIQRTEQRDSAMYRCASSPRLGELFFGEGSRLTVL.

The V gene is TRBV4-2, the J gene TRBJ2-1, with 10 bases lining up with TRBD2. CDR1 is LGHNA and CDR2 is YNFKEQ in the germline V gene. V was clipped by 4 bases and J by 5 bases; unmatched bases: 5. The CDR3 totals 15 residues. CDR3 residues: CASSPLAGDDNEQFF. CDR3 nucleotide sequence: TGTGCCAGCAGCCCTCTAGCGGGAGACGACAATGAGCAGTTCTTC.

J is TRBJ2-3 and V is TRBV4-1; TRBD1 might be the D (6 bases). The ends were cut back, 2 bases at V and 5 bases at J, with 8 bases in the middle. Germline CDR1 is MGHRA and CDR2 is YSYEKL. The CDR3 length is 13 residues. CDR3 region: CASSQPDRDTQYF. The CDR3 nucleotides read TGCGCCAGCAGCCAACCGGACAGAGATACGCAGTATTTT.

The V and J genes are TRBV5-6 and TRBJ1-3; D uncertain. The germline V gene has CDR1 SGHDT and CDR2 YYEEEE. The CDR3 contains 15 residues. V lost 0 bases to trimming and J lost 0 bases, with 7 bases between them. The CDR3 sequence is CASSLARNSGNTIYF. Written as DNA, the CDR3 is TGTGCCAGCAGCTTGGCCAGGAACTCTGGAAACACCATATATTTT.

This chain links TRBV7-2 with TRBJ2-7; D is unclear. The CDR3 is made up of 14 amino acids. V was shortened by 5 bases and J by 2 bases, with 13 bases between the two germline ends. In germline, CDR1 is SGHTA, CDR2 FQGNSA. In DNA, the CDR3 is TGTGCCAGCAGCCTGGGCAATCCCCCCTACGAGCAGTACTTC. It codes for CASSLGNPPYEQYF. The full variable domain, its missing parts supplied by reference TRBV7-2 and TRBJ2-7, is GAGVSQSPSNKVTEKGKDVELRCDPISGHTALYWYRQSLGQGLEFLIYFQGNSAPDKSGLPSDRFSAERTGGSVSTLTIQRTQQEDSAVYLCASSLGNPPYEQYFGPGTRLTVT.

V usage is TRBV6-5 and J usage is TRBJ2-1, with D tentatively TRBD2 (5 bases). The ends were cut back, 7 bases at V and 5 bases at J, with 15 bases in the middle. Per germline, CDR1 MNHEY and CDR2 SVGAGI. This CDR3 contains 14 residues. CDR3 region: CASKRLRENNEQFF. The CDR3, as DNA: TGTGCCAGCAAAAGACTAAGAGAGAACAATGAGCAGTTCTTC.

This clone was counted a single time. The rearrangement joins TRBV6-5 to TRBJ2-5, with 14 bases aligning to TRBD2. The CDR3 has 15 residues. V lost 7 bases and J lost 5; bases outside the gene matches: 6. The V gene's germline CDR1 is MNHEY and CDR2 SVGAGI. The CDR3 DNA sequence: TGTGCCAGCACTGGGACTAGCGGGAGTCTGGAGACCCAGTACTTC. Protein: CASTGTSGSLETQYF.

This clone was seen a handful of times. The J gene is TRBJ2-5, the V gene TRBV5-1; tentatively, D is TRBD2 (7 bases). In germline, CDR1 is SGHRS, CDR2 YFSETQ. This CDR3 comprises 14 residues. Trimming took off 0 bases at V and 5 bases at J, with 11 bases between the two ends. The CDR3 DNA reads TGCGCCAGCAGCTTGGGCCCGGGGGGCGAGACCCAGTACTTC. It translates to CASSLGPGGETQYF.

CDR3 in amino acids: CASSYSGTRSYNEQFF. The CDR3 DNA follows: TGTGCCAGCAGTTACTCAGGGACTCGGTCCTACAATGAGCAGTTCTTC. The genes are TRBV6-5 and TRBJ2-1; D possibly corresponds to TRBD2 (6 bases). This CDR3 is built from 16 residues. The V end lost 0 bases, the J end lost 1 base, and 10 bases lay between the germline ends. Germline CDR1 is MNHEY and CDR2 is SVGAGI.

The rearrangement uses TRBV19 and TRBJ1-5, with 9 bases matching TRBD1. The CDR3 is 16 residues long. CDR1 and CDR2 (germline): LNHDA, SQIVND (reference sequence). V gave up 3 bases and J gave up 2 bases; unmatched junction bases: 5. CDR3 amino acids: CASSIVTGGGNQPQHF. The CDR3 DNA reads as TGTGCCAGTAGTATCGTGACAGGGGGGGGCAATCAGCCCCAGCATTTT.

This chain uses TRBV15 with TRBJ1-3; unclear D gene. The length of the CDR3 is 16 residues. Trimming took off 2 bases at V and 4 bases at J, with 15 bases between the two ends. CDR1 LNHNV and CDR2 YYDKDF come from the germline V gene (reference sequence). CDR3 protein: CATSRLDRPGGNTIYF. The CDR3 DNA is TGTGCCACCAGCAGACTCGACCGGCCGGGGGGAAACACCATATATTTT.

The chain uses TRBV4-2 and TRBJ1-5; D not resolved. Germline CDR1 reads LGHNA; CDR2 reads YNFKEQ. Trimming pared 1 base from V and 0 bases from J, leaving 7 bases between. The CDR3 contains 15 residues. This chain's CDR3 is CASSQVRSSNQPQHF. CDR3 nucleotides: TGTGCCAGCAGCCAAGTTCGGTCTAGCAATCAGCCCCAGCATTTT.

The chain recombines TRBV4-3 with TRBJ2-3; 9 bases map to TRBD2. Germline V gene data show CDR1 as LGHNA and CDR2 as YSLEER. J lost 4 bases, V lost 4 bases, and 12 bases had no gene match. The CDR3 covers 17 residues. The CDR3 region has the DNA TGCGCCAGCAGCCCCGCCGGGGGGTTAGCGGGGGCAGATACGCAGTATTTT. Amino acids: CASSPAGGLAGADTQYF.

The chain couples TRBV5-4 to TRBJ2-3; 7 nucleotides align to TRBD1. Germline V gene lookup returns CDR1 SGHNT and CDR2 YYREEE (reference sequence). The ends lost 8 bases at V and 5 bases at J; junction bases unmatched: 14. The CDR3 runs 15 residues. DNA for the CDR3: TGTGCCAGTACCCGGGACAGTTCCTCACGAGATACGCAGTATTTT. Amino acids: CASTRDSSSRDTQYF.

This chain connects TRBV5-1 to TRBJ2-7; TRBD1 is a possible D gene (6 bases). Germline V lookup: CDR1 SGHRS, CDR2 YFSETQ. CDR3 length equals 16 residues. V lost 2 bases and J 3 bases, leaving 18 bases between the germline ends. The CDR3 loop is CASSFAGADPLYEQYF. The CDR3 DNA reads as TGCGCCAGCAGCTTCGCAGGGGCGGACCCCCTCTACGAGCAGTACTTC.

A few counts support this clone. The J gene is TRBJ1-4, the V gene TRBV11-2; unclear D gene. Germline CDR1 reads SGHAT; CDR2 reads FQNNGV. V was trimmed by 5 bases and J by 5 bases, leaving 9 bases between them. CDR3 length equals 13 residues. The DNA for the CDR3 is TGTGCCAGCAGCCCCAGAGGAAATGAAAAACTGTTTTTT. Amino acids: CASSPRGNEKLFF.

CDR3 nucleotides: TGTGCCAGCTCACCATGGACAGGGGTCCCTGAAGCTTTCTTT. Translated: CASSPWTGVPEAFF. This chain uses TRBV18 with TRBJ1-1, with 9 nucleotides matching TRBD1. The CDR3 is 14 amino acids. The V and J ends lost 2 bases and 6 bases, in that order; junction bases with no gene match: 4. The germline V gene has CDR1 KGHSH and CDR2 LQKENI.

This clone was picked up a small number of times. As DNA, the CDR3 is TGTGCCAGCAGGAACGGGGGAGGGAACACTGAAGCTTTCTTT. Protein: CASRNGGGNTEAFF. V and J are TRBV25-1 and TRBJ1-1, with TRBD1 as a possible D gene (5 bases). The CDR3 is 14 residues long. Trimming stripped 6 bases from V and 1 base from J, with 12 bases between. Germline V lookup: CDR1 MGHDK, CDR2 SYGVNS.

The gene calls are TRBV9 and TRBJ2-7; 11 nucleotides align to TRBD2. The CDR3 extends over 15 amino acids. V lost 0 bases and J lost 6; bases outside the gene matches: 5. Looked up from germline, CDR1 is SGDLS and CDR2 is YYNGEE. CDR3 coding DNA: TGTGCCAGCAGCGTAGAGATAGCGGGAGGGAGCGAGCAGTACTTC. Its translation: CASSVEIAGGSEQYF.

This chain links TRBV7-3 with TRBJ2-1; TRBD2 aligns across 12 bases. Losses at the gene ends were 5 bases for V and 9 bases for J; bases not matched to a gene: 17. The CDR3 runs 18 residues. Germline V gene lookup returns CDR1 SGHTA and CDR2 FQGTGA. CDR3 sequence reads: CASSVMGASGRAGGEQFF. The DNA of the CDR3 is TGTGCCAGCAGCGTTATGGGGGCTAGCGGGAGGGCCGGGGGTGAGCAGTTCTTC.

The chain combines TRBV29-1 with TRBJ2-7; 10 bases map to TRBD2. The CDR3 length is 12 residues. After removal of 7 bases from V and 3 bases from J, the junction contained 3 bases not matched to a gene. CDR1 is SQVTM, CDR2 ANQGSEA, per germline. The DNA for the CDR3 is TGCAGCGCTACTAGCGGGATCTACGAGCAGTACTTC. Its translation: CSATSGIYEQYF.

This chain connects TRBV7-6 to TRBJ2-7, with TRBD1 identical over 7 bases. CDR1 is SGHVS and CDR2 is FNYEAQ in the germline V gene. The V gene end was trimmed by 5 bases and the J gene end by 2 bases; junction bases not matched to a gene: 9. The CDR3 length is 15 residues. The CDR3 DNA follows: TGTGCCAGCAGCCCCCGACAGGGTCCAACCTACGAGCAGTACTTC. Its translation: CASSPRQGPTYEQYF.

The chain employs TRBV5-6 and TRBJ2-2; D is ambiguous. V was shortened by 2 bases and J by 5 bases, with 13 bases between the two germline ends. The CDR3 totals 15 residues. Looked up from germline, CDR1 is SGHDT and CDR2 is YYEEEE. The CDR3 is CASSFGLGGTGELFF. The CDR3, as DNA: TGTGCCAGCAGCTTCGGGTTAGGTGGGACCGGGGAGCTGTTTTTT.

In its sample, this clone was seen a few times. J is TRBJ2-3 and V is TRBV6-4, with 10 bases fitting TRBD1. The CDR3 consists of 13 residues. With 10 bases clipped from V and 1 base from J, the junction kept 2 bases outside the gene matches. Germline values: CDR1 MRHNA, CDR2 SNTAGT. The CDR3 region has the DNA TGTGCCACGGGGACAGGGGGCACAGATACGCAGTATTTT. It specifies CATGTGGTDTQYF.

The chain carries TRBV2 and TRBJ2-3, with D perhaps TRBD2 (5 bases). Germline V gene data show CDR1 as SNHLY and CDR2 as FYNNEI. V was clipped by 3 bases and J by 2 bases, with 9 bases between them. The length of the CDR3 is 14 residues. CDR3: CASSDRGITDTQYF. For the CDR3, the DNA is TGTGCCAGCAGTGATAGAGGGATCACAGATACGCAGTATTTT.

This chain links TRBV29-1 with TRBJ2-3, with 12 bases that match TRBD2. The CDR3 loop spans 15 amino acids. The V gene's germline CDR1 is SQVTM and CDR2 ANQGSEA. The J segment lost 2 bases and the V segment lost 7 bases, leaving 7 bases of the junction unmatched. The CDR3 here is CSGGTSGGFTDTQYF. The CDR3 DNA reads as TGCAGCGGAGGTACTAGCGGGGGGTTCACAGATACGCAGTATTTT.

The V call is TRBV7-8, the J call TRBJ2-7; TRBD2 matches at 8 bases. Germline V gives CDR1 SGHVS, CDR2 FQNEAQ. V shed 5 bases and J 2 bases; nucleotides not matched to a gene: 14. The CDR3 is 17 amino acids. As DNA, the CDR3 is TGTGCCAGCAGCCGGACACGCTTGGGACTAGGAGCCTACGAGCAGTACTTC. It translates to CASSRTRLGLGAYEQYF. The variable domain in full, with the rest retrieved from reference TRBV7-8 and TRBJ2-7, is GAGVSQSPRYKVAKRGQDVALRCDPISGHVSLFWYQQALGQGPEFLTYFQNEAQLDKSGLPSDRFFAERPEGSVSTLKIQRTQQEDSAVYLCASSRTRLGLGAYEQYFGPGTRLTVT.

The V and J genes are TRBV11-2 and TRBJ2-1; TRBD2 agrees at 12 bases. The V gene end was trimmed by 5 bases and the J gene end by 3 bases; junction bases not matched to a gene: 8. The germline V gene encodes CDR1 SGHAT and CDR2 FQNNGV. CDR3 size: 17 residues. As DNA, the CDR3 is TGTGCCAGCAGCCCCGTACTAGCGGGAGGCTTCTACAATGAGCAGTTCTTC. Its protein product is CASSPVLAGGFYNEQFF.

The genes are TRBV18 and TRBJ2-1, with TRBD2 identical over 11 bases. CDR1 and CDR2 from the germline V gene are KGHSH and LQKENI. Trimming took 4 bases from V and 0 from J; bases not matched to a gene: 14. CDR3 length equals 20 residues. The CDR3 region is CASSQMRPTSGGNSYNEQFF. CDR3 DNA sequence: TGTGCCAGCTCACAGATGCGACCTACTAGCGGGGGAAACTCCTACAATGAGCAGTTCTTC. The full variable domain, rest sourced from reference TRBV18 and TRBJ2-1, is NAGVMQNPRHLVRRRGQEARLRCSPMKGHSHVYWYRQLPEEGLKFMVYLQKENIIDESGMPKERFSAEFPKEGPSILRIQQVVRGDSAAYFCASSQMRPTSGGNSYNEQFFGPGTRLTVL.

This clone has only one observation. The J gene is TRBJ1-4, the V gene TRBV1; the tabulated D call, TRBD1, remains unverified against the DNA. TRBV1 has pseudogene status. CDR3 size: 17 residues. The CDR3 loop reads CTSSQDGGGQTNEKLFF. The CDR3 DNA is TGCACCAGCAGCCAAGACGGTGGGGGACAAACTAATGAAAAACTGTTTTTT.